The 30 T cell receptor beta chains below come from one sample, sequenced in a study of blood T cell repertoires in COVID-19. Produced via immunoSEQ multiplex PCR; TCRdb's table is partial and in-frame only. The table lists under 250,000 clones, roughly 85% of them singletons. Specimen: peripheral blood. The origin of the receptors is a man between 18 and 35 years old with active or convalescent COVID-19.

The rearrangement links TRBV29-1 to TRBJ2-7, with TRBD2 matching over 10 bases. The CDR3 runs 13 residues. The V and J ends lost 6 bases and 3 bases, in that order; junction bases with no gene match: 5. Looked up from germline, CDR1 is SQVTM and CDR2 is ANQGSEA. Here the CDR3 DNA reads TGCAGCGTCCTTCGGACTAGCGGCTACGAGCAGTACTTC. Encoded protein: CSVLRTSGYEQYF.

In DNA form, the CDR3 reads TGTGCCAGCTCTCGGGATAACTATGGCTACACCTTC. This sequence encodes CASSRDNYGYTF. The chain joins TRBV2 to TRBJ1-2; no reliable D call. The CDR3 covers 12 residues. Germline assignment: CDR1 SNHLY and CDR2 FYNNEI. V was pared by 8 bases and J by 1 base, with 8 bases between.

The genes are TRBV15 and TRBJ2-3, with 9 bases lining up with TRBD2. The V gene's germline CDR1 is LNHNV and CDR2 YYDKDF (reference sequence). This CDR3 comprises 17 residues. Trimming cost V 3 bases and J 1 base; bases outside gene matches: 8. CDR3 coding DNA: TGTGCCACCAGCAGGACTTTAGCGGGAGAAGGCACAGATACGCAGTATTTT. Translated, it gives CATSRTLAGEGTDTQYF.

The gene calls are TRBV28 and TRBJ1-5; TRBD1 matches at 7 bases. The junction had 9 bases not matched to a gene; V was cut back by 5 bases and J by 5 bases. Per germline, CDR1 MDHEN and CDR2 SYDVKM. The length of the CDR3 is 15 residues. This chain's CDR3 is CASSEEQGSDQPQHF. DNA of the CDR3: TGTGCCAGCAGTGAAGAACAGGGGAGTGATCAGCCCCAGCATTTT.

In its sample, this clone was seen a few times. CDR3 nucleotide sequence: TGTGCCAGCAGTAGCGGGGGAGCGGGAACCGGGGAGCTGTTTTTT. Translating gives CASSSGGAGTGELFF. The chain links TRBV6-2 or TRBV6-3 to TRBJ2-2, with 8 bases aligning to TRBD2. V trimming: 5 bases; J trimming: 5 bases; junction bases outside the gene matches: 7. The CDR3 covers 15 residues. The V gene's germline CDR1 is MNHEY and CDR2 SVGEGT.

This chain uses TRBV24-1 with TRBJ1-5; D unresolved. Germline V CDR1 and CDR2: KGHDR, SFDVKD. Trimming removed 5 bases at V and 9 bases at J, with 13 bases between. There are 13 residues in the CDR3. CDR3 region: CATSGHGVRPQHF. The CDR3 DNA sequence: TGTGCCACCAGTGGCCACGGGGTCCGGCCCCAGCATTTT.

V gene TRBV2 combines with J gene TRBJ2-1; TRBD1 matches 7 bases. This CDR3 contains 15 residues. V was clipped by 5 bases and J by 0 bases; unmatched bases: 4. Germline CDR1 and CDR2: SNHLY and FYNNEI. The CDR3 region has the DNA TGTGCCAGCAGTTGGACAGGCCGCTCCTACAATGAGCAGTTCTTC. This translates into CASSWTGRSYNEQFF.

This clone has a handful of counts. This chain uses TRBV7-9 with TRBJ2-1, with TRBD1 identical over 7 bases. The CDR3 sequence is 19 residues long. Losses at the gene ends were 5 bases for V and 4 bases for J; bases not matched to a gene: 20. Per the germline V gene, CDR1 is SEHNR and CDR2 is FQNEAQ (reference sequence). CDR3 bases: TGTGCCAGCAGCGTACTGGGTGGACAGGCCGACTATTTGTACAATGAGCAGTTCTTC. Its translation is CASSVLGGQADYLYNEQFF.

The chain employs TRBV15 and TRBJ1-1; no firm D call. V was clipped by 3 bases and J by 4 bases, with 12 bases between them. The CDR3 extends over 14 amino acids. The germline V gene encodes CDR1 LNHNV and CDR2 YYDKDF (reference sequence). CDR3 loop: CATSRPPGGTEAFF. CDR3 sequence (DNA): TGTGCCACCAGCAGGCCTCCGGGAGGCACTGAAGCTTTCTTT.

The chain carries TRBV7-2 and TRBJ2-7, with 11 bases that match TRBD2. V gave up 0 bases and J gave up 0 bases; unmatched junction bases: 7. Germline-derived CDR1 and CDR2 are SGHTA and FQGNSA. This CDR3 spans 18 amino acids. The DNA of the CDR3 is TGTGCCAGCAGCTTAGCGCTAGCGGGAGGTCCGAGCTCCTACGAGCAGTACTTC. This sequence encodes CASSLALAGGPSSYEQYF.

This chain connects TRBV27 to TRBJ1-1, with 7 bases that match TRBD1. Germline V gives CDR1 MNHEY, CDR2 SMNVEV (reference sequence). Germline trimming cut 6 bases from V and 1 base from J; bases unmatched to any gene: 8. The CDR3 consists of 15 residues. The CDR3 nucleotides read TGTGCCAGCAGAGGGGCGACAGGGCAGAACACTGAAGCTTTCTTT. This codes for CASRGATGQNTEAFF.

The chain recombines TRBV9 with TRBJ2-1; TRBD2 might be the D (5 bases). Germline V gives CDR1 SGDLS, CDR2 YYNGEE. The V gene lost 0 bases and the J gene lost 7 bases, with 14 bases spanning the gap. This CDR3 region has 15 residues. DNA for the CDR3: TGTGCCAGCAGCGTAGCTACGGGGTTCCCTAATGAGCAGTTCTTC. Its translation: CASSVATGFPNEQFF.

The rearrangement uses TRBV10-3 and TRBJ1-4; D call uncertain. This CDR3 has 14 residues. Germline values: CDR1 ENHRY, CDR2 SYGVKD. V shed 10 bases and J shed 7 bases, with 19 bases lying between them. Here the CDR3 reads CATRGRSFGEKLFF. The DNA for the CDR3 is TGTGCCACCCGTGGTCGGTCTTTCGGTGAAAAACTGTTTTTT.

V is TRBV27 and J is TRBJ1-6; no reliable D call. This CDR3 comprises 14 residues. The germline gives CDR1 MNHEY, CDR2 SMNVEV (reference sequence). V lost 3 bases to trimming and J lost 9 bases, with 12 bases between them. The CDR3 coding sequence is TGTGCCAGCAGTTTTGGCCAAGCTAGTTCACCCCTCCACTTT. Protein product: CASSFGQASSPLHF.

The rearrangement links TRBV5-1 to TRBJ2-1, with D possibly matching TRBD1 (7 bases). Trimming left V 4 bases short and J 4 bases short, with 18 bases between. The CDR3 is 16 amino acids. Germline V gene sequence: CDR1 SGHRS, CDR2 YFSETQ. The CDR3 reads CASSLRGAGMYNEQFF. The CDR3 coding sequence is TGCGCCAGCAGCCTCAGGGGGGCGGGAATGTACAATGAGCAGTTCTTC.

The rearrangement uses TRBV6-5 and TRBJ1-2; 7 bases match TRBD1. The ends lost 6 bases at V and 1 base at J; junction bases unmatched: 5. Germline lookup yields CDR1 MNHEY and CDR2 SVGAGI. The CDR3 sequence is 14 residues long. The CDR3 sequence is CASRRGQGNYGYTF. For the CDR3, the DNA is TGTGCCAGCAGGAGGGGGCAGGGTAACTATGGCTACACCTTC.

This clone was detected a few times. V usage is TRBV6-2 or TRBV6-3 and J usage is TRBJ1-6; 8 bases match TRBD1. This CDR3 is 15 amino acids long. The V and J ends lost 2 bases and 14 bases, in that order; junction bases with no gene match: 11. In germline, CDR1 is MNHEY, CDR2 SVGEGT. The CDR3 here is CASSYGQGYRETLHF. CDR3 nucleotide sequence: TGTGCCAGCAGTTACGGACAGGGTTATCGTGAGACCCTCCACTTT.

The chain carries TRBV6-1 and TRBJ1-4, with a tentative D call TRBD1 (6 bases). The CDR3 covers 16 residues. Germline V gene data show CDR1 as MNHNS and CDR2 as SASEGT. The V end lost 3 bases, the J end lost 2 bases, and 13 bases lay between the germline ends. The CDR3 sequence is CASSDGGEGTNEKLFF. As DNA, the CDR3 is TGTGCCAGCAGTGATGGGGGCGAGGGGACTAATGAAAAACTGTTTTTT.

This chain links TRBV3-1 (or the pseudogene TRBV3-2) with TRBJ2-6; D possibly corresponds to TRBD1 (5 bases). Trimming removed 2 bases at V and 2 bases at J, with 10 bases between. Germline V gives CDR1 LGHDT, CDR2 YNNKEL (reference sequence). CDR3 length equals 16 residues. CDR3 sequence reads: CASSQPRAAGANVLTF. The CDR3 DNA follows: TGTGCCAGCAGCCAACCCAGGGCGGCTGGGGCCAACGTCCTGACTTTC.

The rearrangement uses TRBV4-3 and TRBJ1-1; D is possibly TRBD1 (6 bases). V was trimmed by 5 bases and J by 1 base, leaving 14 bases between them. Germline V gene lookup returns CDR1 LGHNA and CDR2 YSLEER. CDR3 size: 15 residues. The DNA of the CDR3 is TGCGCCAGCAGCACTCGCCCACAGGGGAACACTGAAGCTTTCTTT. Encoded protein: CASSTRPQGNTEAFF.

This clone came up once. The CDR3 spells CSVPGQGYEQYF. CDR3 nucleotide sequence: TGCAGCGTGCCGGGACAGGGATACGAGCAGTACTTC. This chain uses TRBV29-1 with TRBJ2-7; 9 bases align to TRBD1. CDR3 length equals 12 residues. V lost 6 bases, J lost 4 bases, and 4 bases stayed unmatched. Germline CDR1 and CDR2: SQVTM and ANQGSEA.

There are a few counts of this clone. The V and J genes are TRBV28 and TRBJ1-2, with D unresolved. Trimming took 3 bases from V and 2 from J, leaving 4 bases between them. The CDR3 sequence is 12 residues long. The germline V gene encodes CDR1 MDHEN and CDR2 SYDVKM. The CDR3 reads CASSFLNYGYTF. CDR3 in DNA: TGTGCCAGCAGTTTTCTGAACTATGGCTACACCTTC.

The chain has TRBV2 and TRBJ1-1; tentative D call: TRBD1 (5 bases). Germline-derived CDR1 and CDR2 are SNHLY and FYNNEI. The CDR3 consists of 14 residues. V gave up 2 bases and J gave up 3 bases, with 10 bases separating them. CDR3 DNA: TGTGCCAGCAGTGAACGGGGGTGGGACACTGAAGCTTTCTTT. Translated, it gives CASSERGWDTEAFF.

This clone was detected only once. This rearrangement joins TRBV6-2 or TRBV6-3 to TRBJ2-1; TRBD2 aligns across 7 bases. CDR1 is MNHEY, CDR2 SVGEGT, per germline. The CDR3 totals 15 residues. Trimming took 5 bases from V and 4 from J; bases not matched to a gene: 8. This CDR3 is CASSPQRGPYNEQFF. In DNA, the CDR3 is TGTGCCAGCAGTCCCCAGCGGGGCCCTTACAATGAGCAGTTCTTC.

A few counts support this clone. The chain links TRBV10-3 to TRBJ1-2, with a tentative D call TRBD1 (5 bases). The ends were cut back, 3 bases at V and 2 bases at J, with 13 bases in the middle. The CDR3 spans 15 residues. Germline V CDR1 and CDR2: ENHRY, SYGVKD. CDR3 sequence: CAISDGDSLNYGYTF. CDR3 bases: TGTGCCATCAGTGACGGTGACAGCCTAAACTATGGCTACACCTTC.

CDR3 loop: CASSDTGNSPLHF. CDR3 DNA sequence: TGTGCCAGCAGCGATACAGGAAATTCACCCCTCCACTTT. The chain employs TRBV9 and TRBJ1-6; tentatively, D is TRBD1 (5 bases). This CDR3 has 13 residues. The germline V gene has CDR1 SGDLS and CDR2 YYNGEE. V gave up 3 bases and J gave up 7 bases, with 8 bases separating them.

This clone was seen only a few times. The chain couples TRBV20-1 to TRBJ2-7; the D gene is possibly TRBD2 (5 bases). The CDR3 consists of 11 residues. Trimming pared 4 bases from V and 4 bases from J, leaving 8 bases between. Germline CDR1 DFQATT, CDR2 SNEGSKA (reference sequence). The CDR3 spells CSAKTIYEQYF. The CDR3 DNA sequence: TGCAGTGCTAAGACTATTTACGAGCAGTACTTC.

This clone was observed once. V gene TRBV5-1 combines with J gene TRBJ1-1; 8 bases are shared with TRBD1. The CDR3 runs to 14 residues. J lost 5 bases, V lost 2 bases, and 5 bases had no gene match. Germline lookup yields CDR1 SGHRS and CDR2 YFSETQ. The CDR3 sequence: CASSFGQGATEAFF. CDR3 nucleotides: TGCGCCAGCAGCTTTGGGCAGGGGGCGACTGAAGCTTTCTTT.

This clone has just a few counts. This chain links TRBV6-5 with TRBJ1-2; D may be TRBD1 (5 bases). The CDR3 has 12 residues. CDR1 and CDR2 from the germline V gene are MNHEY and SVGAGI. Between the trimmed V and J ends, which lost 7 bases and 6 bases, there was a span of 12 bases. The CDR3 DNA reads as TGTGCCAGCACCCAGGGTACAGATGGCTACACCTTC. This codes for CASTQGTDGYTF.

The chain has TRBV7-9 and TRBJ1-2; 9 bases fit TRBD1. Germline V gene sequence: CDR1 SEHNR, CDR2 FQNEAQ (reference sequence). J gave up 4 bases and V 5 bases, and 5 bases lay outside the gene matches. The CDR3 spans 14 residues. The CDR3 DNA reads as TGTGCCAGCAGCCTACAGGGGGCTGGCTATGGCTACACCTTC. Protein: CASSLQGAGYGYTF.